Listed below are T cell receptor beta chains from one sample, sequenced in a study of cytomegalovirus exposure and HLA in healthy donors. Profiling relied on immunoSEQ multiplex PCR, and the TCRdb table lists in-frame clones only, not all of them. The sample lists 100,000 or so clones; about 86% were seen once. Sequencing was done on a sample of PBMCs. Receptors were obtained from a woman aged 18 to 35 in good health and CMV-seropositive. The CDR3 runs from the conserved cysteine through the conserved F or W. D genes are given only for firm matches. Clone size, where shown, is once, few, many, or a class for clones that have expanded.

>TRBV2|TRBJ1-6|NA|TRBD1
CASSPALTGFHSPLHF
TGTGCCAGCAGTCCGGCGTTGACAGGGTTTCATTCACCCCTCCACTTT
>TRBV9|TRBJ2-3|NA|NA
CASSPGLDTQYF
TGTGCCAGCAGCCCAGGGCTGGATACGCAGTATTTT
>TRBV28|TRBJ1-2|NA|NA
CASSLARGYGYTF
TGTGCCAGCAGTTTGGCCAGGGGCTATGGCTACACCTTC
>TRBV11-2|TRBJ2-1|NA|TRBD2
CASSSLAGGSYNEQFF
TGTGCCAGCAGCTCGTTAGCGGGGGGCTCCTACAATGAGCAGTTCTTC
>TRBV6-5|TRBJ1-1|NA|TRBD1
CASTRQGEAFF
TGTGCCAGCACCAGACAGGGAGAAGCTTTCTTT
>TRBV28|TRBJ1-6|NA|NA
CASSLGPGQSNSPLHF
TGTGCCAGCTCCCTTGGGCCCGGACAGAGCAATTCACCCCTCCACTTT
>TRBV5-6|TRBJ2-2|NA|TRBD2
CASSFLTSGATGELFF
TGTGCCAGCAGCTTCCTAACTAGCGGGGCCACCGGGGAGCTGTTTTTT
>TRBV5-6|TRBJ1-4|NA|NA
CASSVISSPNEKLFF
TGTGCCAGCAGCGTAATCAGTTCACCTAATGAAAAACTGTTTTTT
>TRBV7-9|TRBJ2-1|once|NA
CASSLARLDEQFF
TGTGCCAGCAGCTTAGCCAGGCTCGATGAGCAGTTCTTC
>TRBV19|TRBJ1-6|NA|NA
CASSRFGQSSYNSPLHF
TGTGCCAGTAGTCGATTTGGACAGAGCTCCTATAATTCACCCCTCCACTTT
>TRBV28|TRBJ1-4|NA|NA
CASSFRGKGEKLFF
TGTGCCAGCAGTTTCAGGGGTAAGGGAGAAAAACTGTTTTTT
>TRBV25-1|TRBJ2-3|NA|TRBD2
CASSGGGSSTDTQYF
TGTGCCAGCAGTGGGGGAGGGAGTAGCACAGATACGCAGTATTTT
>TRBV25-1|TRBJ2-1|few|NA
CASGGRGSSYNEQFF
TGTGCCAGCGGCGGAAGGGGCAGTTCCTACAATGAGCAGTTCTTC
>TRBV11-2|TRBJ2-2|once|NA
CASSLPRGNTGELFF
TGTGCCAGCAGCCTCCCTAGGGGGAACACCGGGGAGCTGTTTTTT
>TRBV7-9|TRBJ2-7|NA|NA
CASSLDGGGGYEQYF
TGTGCCAGCAGCTTAGATGGAGGGGGCGGCTACGAGCAGTACTTC
>TRBV6-4|TRBJ1-1|NA|NA
CASSEGGEKTEAFF
TGTGCCAGCAGTGAAGGGGGGGAAAAGACTGAAGCTTTCTTT
>TRBV5-1|TRBJ2-7|NA|TRBD1
CASSLAQGAYEQYF
TGCGCCAGCAGCTTGGCCCAGGGGGCCTACGAGCAGTACTTC
>TRBV7-8|TRBJ2-7|NA|TRBD2
CASTPFGTNNEQYF
TGTGCCAGCACCCCTTTCGGGACTAACAACGAGCAGTACTTC
>TRBV5-1|TRBJ2-3|NA|TRBD2
CASGVGGVSDTQYF
TGCGCCAGCGGGGTGGGAGGGGTGTCAGATACGCAGTATTTT
>TRBV19|TRBJ2-7|NA|NA
CASSNTYEQYF
TGTGCCAGTAGTAACACCTACGAGCAGTACTTC
>TRBV7-8|TRBJ1-3|NA|TRBD1
CASSLASRGNGNTIYF
TGTGCCAGCAGCTTAGCGTCCAGGGGGAACGGAAACACCATATATTTT
>TRBV10-2|TRBJ1-5|NA|NA
CASSALGARDQPQHF
TGCGCCAGCAGTGCTTTGGGGGCGAGGGATCAGCCCCAGCATTTT
>TRBV19|TRBJ1-1|NA|NA
CASKQGLSTEAFF
TGTGCCAGTAAGCAGGGGCTTAGCACTGAAGCTTTCTTT
>TRBV27|TRBJ2-7|NA|NA
CASSPGTAGLYEQYF
TGTGCCAGCAGTCCGGGGACGGCGGGGCTCTACGAGCAGTACTTC
>TRBV15|TRBJ1-5|few|TRBD1
CATSRDRGSNQPQHF
TGTGCCACCAGCCGGGACAGGGGGAGCAATCAGCCCCAGCATTTT
>TRBV5-1|TRBJ2-2|NA|NA
CASSFPGNTGELFF
TGCGCCAGCAGCTTTCCCGGGAACACCGGGGAGCTGTTTTTT
>TRBV6-5|TRBJ2-5|NA|NA
CASSPVLRVETQYF
TGTGCCAGCTCTCCCGTTCTCCGGGTGGAGACCCAGTACTTC
>TRBV11-2|TRBJ2-7|NA|TRBD1
CASSIEQGSPYEQYF
TGTGCCAGCAGCATAGAACAGGGGAGTCCCTACGAGCAGTACTTC
>TRBV20-1|TRBJ2-7|NA|TRBD1
CSAKGGQGDF
TGCAGTGCTAAGGGGGGACAGGGGGACTTC
>TRBV10-3|TRBJ1-2|few|TRBD1
CAITGTGAGYTF
TGTGCCATCACCGGGACAGGTGCTGGCTACACCTTC
>TRBV10-2|TRBJ2-5|NA|TRBD2
CASSETRRTSGRAGQETQYF
TGCGCCAGCAGTGAGACCCGGAGGACTAGCGGGAGGGCTGGGCAAGAGACCCAGTACTTC
>TRBV6-1|TRBJ2-3|NA|TRBD2
CASSERGGTDTQYF
TGTGCCAGCAGTGAACGGGGGGGCACAGATACGCAGTATTTT
>TRBV2|TRBJ2-7|few|NA
CASRTGEQYF
TGTGCCAGCAGAACAGGCGAGCAGTACTTC
>TRBV12-5|TRBJ1-3|NA|NA
CASGLVNKGWMVNTIYF
TGTGCTAGTGGTTTGGTAAATAAGGGGTGGATGGTGAACACCATATATTTT
>TRBV5-1|TRBJ2-4|NA|TRBD1
CASSLGQGLDIQYF
TGCGCCAGCAGCTTGGGACAGGGCTTAGACATTCAGTACTTC
>TRBV10-3|TRBJ1-5|few|TRBD1
CAISGDRDNQPQHF
TGTGCCATCAGTGGGGACAGGGACAATCAGCCCCAGCATTTT
>TRBV7-9|TRBJ1-4|NA|NA
CASSLAGPGMVTNEKLFF
TGTGCCAGCAGCTTAGCGGGTCCCGGGATGGTAACTAATGAAAAACTGTTTTTT
>TRBV11-2|TRBJ2-3|NA|NA
CASSSSTDTQYF
TGTGCCAGCAGCTCTAGCACAGATACGCAGTATTTT
>TRBV7-9|TRBJ2-2|NA|TRBD2
CASSLASFLADTGELFF
TGTGCCAGCAGCTTAGCGTCGTTCCTAGCGGACACCGGGGAGCTGTTTTTT
>TRBV7-9|TRBJ2-7|NA|TRBD1
CASSPPGTGSYEQYF
TGTGCCAGCAGCCCGCCCGGGACAGGGTCCTACGAGCAGTACTTC
>TRBV28|TRBJ2-7|once|TRBD1
CASSFRTGGNYEQYF
TGTGCCAGCAGTTTTCGGACAGGGGGCAACTACGAGCAGTACTTC
>TRBV5-1|TRBJ2-2|NA|TRBD1
CASSTPTGGSTGELFF
TGCGCCAGCAGCACCCCAACAGGGGGATCGACCGGGGAGCTGTTTTTT
>TRBV6-5|TRBJ2-7|NA|TRBD1
CASRGQGTYEQYF
TGTGCCAGCAGAGGACAGGGAACCTACGAGCAGTACTTC
>TRBV5-1|TRBJ2-7|few|TRBD1
CASSLSGTAYEQYF
TGCGCCAGCAGTTTATCCGGGACAGCCTACGAGCAGTACTTC
>TRBV2|TRBJ2-5|NA|NA
CATDRDQETQYF
TGTGCCACAGACAGAGATCAAGAGACCCAGTACTTC
>TRBV6-6|TRBJ2-7|NA|NA
CASSYSIFSDEQYF
TGTGCCAGCAGTTACTCGATATTTAGCGACGAGCAGTACTTC
>TRBV4-1|TRBJ1-4|NA|TRBD1
CASSRTQGGRNEKLFF
TGCGCCAGCAGCCGAACCCAGGGGGGCCGAAATGAAAAACTGTTTTTT
>TRBV6-6|TRBJ2-7|once|NA
CASSYPPPGPYEQYF
TGTGCCAGCAGTTACCCGCCCCCAGGCCCCTACGAGCAGTACTTC
>TRBV6-4|TRBJ2-1|NA|NA
CASSASSYNEQFF
TGTGCCAGCAGTGCGAGCTCCTACAATGAGCAGTTCTTC
>TRBV10-1|TRBJ2-7|once|TRBD1
CASSDTGTGVYEQYF
TGCGCCAGCAGTGACACCGGGACAGGAGTCTACGAGCAGTACTTC
>TRBV5-1|TRBJ2-5|NA|TRBD1
CASSTGQGRETQYF
TGCGCCAGCAGCACAGGACAGGGTCGAGAGACCCAGTACTTC